What follows are 3 T cell receptor beta chains derived from one specimen sequenced in a study of T cells in tumors after PD-1 blockade. TCRdb's copy holds only in-frame clones and misses some; the assay was immunoSEQ multiplex PCR. This table holds around 35,000 clones, 73% found once. The sequences come from PBMCs, collected after anti-PD-1 treatment. The receptors shown here come from a human donor with basal cell carcinoma.

V is TRBV4-1 and J is TRBJ1-4; 7 nucleotides match TRBD1. Per the germline V gene, CDR1 is MGHRA and CDR2 is YSYEKL. The CDR3 is 14 amino acids. The V segment lost 4 bases and the J segment 8 bases; nucleotides outside the gene matches: 7. CDR3 nucleotides: TGCGCCAGCAGCCCGCGGGACAGACAGGAAAAACTGTTTTTT. Protein product: CASSPRDRQEKLFF.

Of note for this clone: At one boundary the junction diverges from the germline segment, which might be a read error. This chain connects TRBV3-1 (or the pseudogene TRBV3-2) to TRBJ2-7; unclear D gene. The CDR3 length is 12 residues. CDR1 and CDR2 (germline): LGHDT, YNNKEL (reference sequence). The CDR3 nucleotides are TGTGCCAGCAGCCAACCATCCTCCGCGGTGTTTTTC. It translates to CASSQPSSAVFF.

This clone occurred a few times. The chain is built from TRBV2 and TRBJ1-5; 9 nucleotides align to TRBD1. This CDR3 region has 15 residues. From germline, CDR1 is SNHLY and CDR2 FYNNEI. The V gene end was trimmed by 7 bases and the J gene end by 4 bases; junction bases not matched to a gene: 8. The CDR3 DNA sequence: TGTGCCAGCACCCGGACAGGGGTGGGAAATCAGCCCCAGCATTTT. This encodes CASTRTGVGNQPQHF.